This T cell receptor beta chain comes out of a study of cytomegalovirus exposure and HLA in healthy donors. About the research overall: Per a later analysis, the 666 first-cohort and some 130 validation repertoires shared one platform. Study-level findings and limits: A later analysis found first-cohort TCR clusters tended to co-occur in the approximately 110 validation repertoires. The classifier reportedly diagnosed cytomegalovirus status with high specificity and sensitivity.

The V and J ends lost 3 bases and 7 bases respectively, with 14 bases between them. The CDR3 is 14 residues long. CDR1 is MDHEN and CDR2 is SYDVKM in the germline V gene. TCRdb's table, derived via immunoSEQ multiplex PCR, lists solely in-frame clones and lacks some. The sample contains about 240,000 clones, approximately 86% of which appear only once. Regarding this clone: What it binds is unknown.

The TCR was taken from a woman aged 25 to 39 in good health and CMV-seropositive. Sequencing was carried out using PBMCs. V and J are TRBV28 and TRBJ2-3; tentatively, D is TRBD1 (6 bases). The CDR3 DNA reads TGTGCCAGCAGTTTCGGGCAGGGGATATATACGCAGTATTTT. It is translated as CASSFGQGIYTQYF.